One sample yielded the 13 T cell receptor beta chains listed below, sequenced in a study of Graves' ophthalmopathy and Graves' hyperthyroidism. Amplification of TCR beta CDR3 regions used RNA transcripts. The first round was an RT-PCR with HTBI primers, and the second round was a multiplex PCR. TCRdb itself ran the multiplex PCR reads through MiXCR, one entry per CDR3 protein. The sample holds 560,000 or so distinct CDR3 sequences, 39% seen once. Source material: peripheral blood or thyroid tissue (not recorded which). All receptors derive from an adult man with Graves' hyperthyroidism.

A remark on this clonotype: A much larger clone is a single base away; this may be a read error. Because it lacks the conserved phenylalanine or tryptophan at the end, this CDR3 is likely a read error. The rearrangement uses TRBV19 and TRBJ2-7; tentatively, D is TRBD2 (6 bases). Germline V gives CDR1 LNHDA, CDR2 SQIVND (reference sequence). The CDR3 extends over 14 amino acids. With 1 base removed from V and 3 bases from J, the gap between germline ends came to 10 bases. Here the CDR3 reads CASSIGTGLYEQYL. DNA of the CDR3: TGTGCCAGTAGTATAGGGACGGGACTCTACGAGCAGTACCTC.

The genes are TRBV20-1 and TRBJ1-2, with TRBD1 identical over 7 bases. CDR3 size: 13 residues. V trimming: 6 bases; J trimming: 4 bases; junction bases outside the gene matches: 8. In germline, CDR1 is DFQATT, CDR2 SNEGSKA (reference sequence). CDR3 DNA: TGCAGTGCCCGGGACAGTTCCATCTATGGCTACACCTTC. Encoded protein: CSARDSSIYGYTF.

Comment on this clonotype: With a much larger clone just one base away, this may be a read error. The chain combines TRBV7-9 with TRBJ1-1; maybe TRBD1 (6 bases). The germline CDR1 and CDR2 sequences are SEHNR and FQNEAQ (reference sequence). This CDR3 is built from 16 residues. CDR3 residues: CACSLEGGAANTEAFF. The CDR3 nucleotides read TGTGCCTGCAGCTTAGAAGGGGGGGCAGCGAACACTGAAGCTTTCTTT.

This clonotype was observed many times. Here the CDR3 DNA reads TGTGCCACCAGCACGTCCAGGGACAGATCTTTTGAAGCTTTCTTT. Translation: CATSTSRDRSFEAFF. This rearrangement joins TRBV15 to TRBJ1-1; TRBD1 aligns across 7 bases. This CDR3 is built from 15 residues. Germline V gene data show CDR1 as LNHNV and CDR2 as YYDKDF (reference sequence). V lost 4 bases and J lost 7; bases outside the gene matches: 12.

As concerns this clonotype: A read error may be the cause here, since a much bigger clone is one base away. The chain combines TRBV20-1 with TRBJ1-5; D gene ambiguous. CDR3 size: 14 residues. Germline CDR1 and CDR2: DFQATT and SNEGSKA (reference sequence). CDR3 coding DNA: TGCGGTGCTAGACCGGATACTCCGGGTTCGACCCAGCATTTT. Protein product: CGARPDTPGSTQHF.

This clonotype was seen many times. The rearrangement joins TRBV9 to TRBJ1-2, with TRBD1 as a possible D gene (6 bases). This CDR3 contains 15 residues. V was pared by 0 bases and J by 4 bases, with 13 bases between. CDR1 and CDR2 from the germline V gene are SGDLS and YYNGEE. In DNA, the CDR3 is TGTGCCAGCAGCGTAGGACAGGCCACATCCTATGGCTACACCTTC. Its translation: CASSVGQATSYGYTF.

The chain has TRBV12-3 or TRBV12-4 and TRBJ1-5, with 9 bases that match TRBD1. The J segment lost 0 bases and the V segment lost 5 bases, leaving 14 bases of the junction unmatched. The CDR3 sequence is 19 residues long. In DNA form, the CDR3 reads TGTGCCAGCAGTCAAAACAGGGGGCCCTACCCTAGTAGCAATCAGCCCCAGCATTTT. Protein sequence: CASSQNRGPYPSSNQPQHF.

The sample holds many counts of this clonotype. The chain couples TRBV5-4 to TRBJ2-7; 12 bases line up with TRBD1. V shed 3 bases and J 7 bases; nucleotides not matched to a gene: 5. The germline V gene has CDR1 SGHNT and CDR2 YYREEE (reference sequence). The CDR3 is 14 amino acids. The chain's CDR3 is CASSWGQGAREQYF. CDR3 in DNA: TGTGCCAGCAGCTGGGGACAGGGGGCGCGTGAGCAGTACTTC.

CDR3 protein: CSAGRGYTIYF. CDR3 nucleotide sequence: TGCAGCGCGGGAAGGGGATACACCATATATTTT. The chain has TRBV29-1 and TRBJ1-3, with D possibly TRBD1 on 5 matching bases. CDR3 length: 11 amino acids. Germline CDR1 is SQVTM and CDR2 is ANQGSEA. The V end was cut by 7 bases, the J end by 8 bases, with 12 bases between.

DNA for the CDR3: TGTGCCAGCAGTCCTTTTTTCGGGGCGACTAGCAATCAGCCCCAGCATTTT. Translated, it gives CASSPFFGATSNQPQHF. V usage is TRBV12-3 or TRBV12-4 and J usage is TRBJ1-5; D is possibly TRBD1 (5 bases). V lost 5 bases to trimming and J lost 0 bases, with 17 bases between them. The CDR3 has 17 residues.

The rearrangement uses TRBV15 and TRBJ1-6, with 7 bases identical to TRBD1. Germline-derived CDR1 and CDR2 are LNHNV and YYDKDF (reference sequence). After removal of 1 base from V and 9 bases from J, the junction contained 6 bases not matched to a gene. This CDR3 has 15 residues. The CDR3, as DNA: TGTGCCACCAGCAGAGGGGCAGGGGGATTTTCACCCCTCCACTTT. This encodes CATSRGAGGFSPLHF.

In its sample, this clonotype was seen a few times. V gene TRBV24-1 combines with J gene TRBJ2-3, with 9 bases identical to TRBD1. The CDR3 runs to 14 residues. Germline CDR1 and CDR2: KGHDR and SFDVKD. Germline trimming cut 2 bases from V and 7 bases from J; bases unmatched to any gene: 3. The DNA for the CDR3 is TGTGCCACCAGTGATTCGACAGGGGGGTATACGCAGTATTTT. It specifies CATSDSTGGYTQYF.

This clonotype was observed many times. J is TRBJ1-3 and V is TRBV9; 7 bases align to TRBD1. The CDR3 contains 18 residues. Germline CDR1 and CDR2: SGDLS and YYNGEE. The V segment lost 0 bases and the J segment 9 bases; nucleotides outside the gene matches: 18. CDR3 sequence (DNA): TGTGCCAGCAGCGTAGCTCCCGACGCAGGGGGTCTGGTAGGCACCATATATTTT. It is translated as CASSVAPDAGGLVGTIYF. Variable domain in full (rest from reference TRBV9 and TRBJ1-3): DSGVTQTPKHLITATGQRVTLRCSPRSGDLSVYWYQQSLDQGLQFLIQYYNGEERAKGNILERFSAQQFPDLHSELNLSSLELGDSALYFCASSVAPDAGGLVGTIYFGEGSWLTVV.